Described below is a single T cell receptor beta chain sequence and its context. Germline CDR1 and CDR2: LNHDA and SQIVND (reference sequence). Trimming took 2 bases from V and 2 from J; bases not matched to a gene: 3. This CDR3 is built from 15 residues. The data were taken from a study of cytomegalovirus exposure and HLA in healthy donors. A multiplex PCR was run with 60 Vbeta primers and 13 Jbeta primers. Profiled with immunoSEQ multiplex PCR; TCRdb holds only in-frame clones, not every one. The table records 99,000 or so clones, approximately 86% of them present only once. Source material: PBMCs. The receptor was derived from a man between 18 and 35 years old in good health and CMV-seronegative. This chain uses TRBV19 with TRBJ2-1; 7 bases fit TRBD1. CDR3 nucleotides: TGTGCCAGTAGTATAAGGGGGCGGACCTACAATGAGCAGTTCTTC. Its protein product is CASSIRGRTYNEQFF.